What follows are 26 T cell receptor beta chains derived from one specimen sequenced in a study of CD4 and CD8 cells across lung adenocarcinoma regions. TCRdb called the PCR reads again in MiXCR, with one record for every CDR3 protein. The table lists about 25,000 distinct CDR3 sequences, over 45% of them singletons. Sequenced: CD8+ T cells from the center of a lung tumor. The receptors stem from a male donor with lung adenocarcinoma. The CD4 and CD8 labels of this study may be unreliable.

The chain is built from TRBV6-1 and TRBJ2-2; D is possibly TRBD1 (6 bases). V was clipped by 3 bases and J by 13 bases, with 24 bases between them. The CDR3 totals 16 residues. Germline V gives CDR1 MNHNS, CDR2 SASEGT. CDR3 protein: CASSDLRAGSTGTLFF. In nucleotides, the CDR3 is TGTGCCAGCAGTGATCTACGGGCTGGGAGCACAGGGACGCTGTTTTTT.

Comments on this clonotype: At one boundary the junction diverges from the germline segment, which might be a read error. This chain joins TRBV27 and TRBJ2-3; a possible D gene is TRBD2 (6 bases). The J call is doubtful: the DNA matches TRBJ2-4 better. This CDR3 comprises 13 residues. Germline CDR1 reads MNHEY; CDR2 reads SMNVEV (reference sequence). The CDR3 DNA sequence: TGTGCCTCGGGGCGGGGAGCCACAAACACTCAGTACTTC. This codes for CASGRGATNTQYF.

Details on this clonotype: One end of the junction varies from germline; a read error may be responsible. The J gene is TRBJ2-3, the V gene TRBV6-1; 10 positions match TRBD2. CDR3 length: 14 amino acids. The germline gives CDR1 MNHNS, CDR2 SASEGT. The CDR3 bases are TGTGCCAGCAGGCTAGCGGGAGCCAAAGATATGCAGTATTTT. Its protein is CASRLAGAKDMQYF.

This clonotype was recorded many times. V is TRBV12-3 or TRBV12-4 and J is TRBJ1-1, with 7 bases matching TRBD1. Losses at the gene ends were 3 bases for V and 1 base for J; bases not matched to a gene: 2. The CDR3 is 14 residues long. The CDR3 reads CASSLAGGNTEAFF. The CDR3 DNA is TGTGCCAGCAGTTTGGCAGGGGGGAACACTGAAGCTTTCTTT.

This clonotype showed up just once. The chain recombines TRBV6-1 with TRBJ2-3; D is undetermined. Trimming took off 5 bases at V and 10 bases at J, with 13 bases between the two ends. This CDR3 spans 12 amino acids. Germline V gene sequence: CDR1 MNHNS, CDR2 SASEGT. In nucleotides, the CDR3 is TGTGCCAGCAGTCAGAGCTCCTACGCGCAGTATTTT. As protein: CASSQSSYAQYF.

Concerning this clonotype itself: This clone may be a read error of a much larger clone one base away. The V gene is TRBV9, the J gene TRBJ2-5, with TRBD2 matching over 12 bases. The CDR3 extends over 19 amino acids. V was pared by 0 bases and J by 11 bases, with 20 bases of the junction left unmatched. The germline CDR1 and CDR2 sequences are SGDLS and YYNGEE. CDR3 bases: TGTGCCAGCAGCGTAGCACCTAGCGGGAGGGCCGGGTCCTACAATGAGCAGTACTTC. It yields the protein CASSVAPSGRAGSYNEQYF.

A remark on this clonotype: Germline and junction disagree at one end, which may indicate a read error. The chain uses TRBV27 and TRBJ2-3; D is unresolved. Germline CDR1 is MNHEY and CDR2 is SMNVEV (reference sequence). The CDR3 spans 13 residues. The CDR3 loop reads CARSFCTTDMQYF. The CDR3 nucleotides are TGTGCCAGGAGTTTCTGTACCACAGACATGCAGTATTTC.

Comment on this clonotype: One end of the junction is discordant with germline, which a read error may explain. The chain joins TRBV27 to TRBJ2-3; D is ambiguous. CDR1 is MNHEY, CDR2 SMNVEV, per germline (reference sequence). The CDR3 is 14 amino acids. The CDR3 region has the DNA TGTGCCAGCAGTTTTGGAAGTCCGGAAGAGACGCAGTATTTC. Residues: CASSFGSPEETQYF.

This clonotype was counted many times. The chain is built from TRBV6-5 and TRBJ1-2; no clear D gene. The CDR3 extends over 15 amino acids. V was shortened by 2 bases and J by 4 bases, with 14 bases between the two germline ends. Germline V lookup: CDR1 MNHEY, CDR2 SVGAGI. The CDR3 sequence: CASSYTDLGRYGYTF. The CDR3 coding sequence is TGTGCCAGCAGTTACACGGATCTAGGCCGCTATGGCTACACCTTC.

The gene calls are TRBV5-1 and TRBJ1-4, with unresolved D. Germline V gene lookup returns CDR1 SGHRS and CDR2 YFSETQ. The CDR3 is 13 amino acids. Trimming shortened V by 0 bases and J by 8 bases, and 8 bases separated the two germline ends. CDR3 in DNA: TGCGCCAGCAGCTTGGGCAGGCTGGAAAAACTGTTTTTT. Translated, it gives CASSLGRLEKLFF. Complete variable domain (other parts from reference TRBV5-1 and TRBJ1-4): KAGVTQTPRYLIKTRGQQVTLSCSPISGHRSVSWYQQTPGQGLQFLFEYFSETQRNKGNFPGRFSGRQFSNSRSEMNVSTLELGDSALYLCASSLGRLEKLFFGSGTQLSVL.

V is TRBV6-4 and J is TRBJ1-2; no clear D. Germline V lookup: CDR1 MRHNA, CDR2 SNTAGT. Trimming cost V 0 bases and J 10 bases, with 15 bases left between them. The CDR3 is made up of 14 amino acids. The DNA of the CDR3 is TGTGCCAGCAGTGACTCGTCTTTTCGCGGCGCCTACACCTTC. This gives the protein CASSDSSFRGAYTF.

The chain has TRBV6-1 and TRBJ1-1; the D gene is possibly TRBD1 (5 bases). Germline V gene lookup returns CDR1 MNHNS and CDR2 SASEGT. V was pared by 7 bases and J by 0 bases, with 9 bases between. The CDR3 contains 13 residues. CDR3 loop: CASMTVMNTEAFF. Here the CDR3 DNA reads TGTGCCAGCATGACAGTGATGAACACTGAAGCTTTCTTT.

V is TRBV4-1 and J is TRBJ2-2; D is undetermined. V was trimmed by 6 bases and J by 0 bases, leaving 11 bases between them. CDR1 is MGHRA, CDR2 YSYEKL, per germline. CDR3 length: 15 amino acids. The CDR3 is CASRPSDSNTGELFF. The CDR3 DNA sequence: TGCGCCAGCAGGCCCAGTGACTCGAACACCGGGGAGCTGTTTTTT.

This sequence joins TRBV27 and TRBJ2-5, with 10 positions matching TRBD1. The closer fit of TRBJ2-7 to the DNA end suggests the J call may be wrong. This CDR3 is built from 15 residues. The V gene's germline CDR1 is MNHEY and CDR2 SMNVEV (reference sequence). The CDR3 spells CASSLTGTGDYEQYF. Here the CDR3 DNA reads TGTGCCAGCAGTTTAACCGGGACAGGGGACTACGAGCAGTACTTC.

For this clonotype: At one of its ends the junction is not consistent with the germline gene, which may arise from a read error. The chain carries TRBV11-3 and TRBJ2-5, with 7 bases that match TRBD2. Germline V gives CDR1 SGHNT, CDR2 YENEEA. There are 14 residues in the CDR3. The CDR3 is CAGSGARDQDTQYF. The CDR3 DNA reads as TGTGCCGGCAGCGGGGCTCGGGACCAAGATACGCAGTACTTT.

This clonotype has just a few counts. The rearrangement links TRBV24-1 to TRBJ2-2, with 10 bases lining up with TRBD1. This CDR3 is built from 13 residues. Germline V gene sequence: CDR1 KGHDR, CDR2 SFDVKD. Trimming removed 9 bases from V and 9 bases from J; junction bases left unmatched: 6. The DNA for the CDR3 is TGTGCCACCTCGCGACAGGGGGCTAGGGAGCTGTTTTTT. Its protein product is CATSRQGARELFF.

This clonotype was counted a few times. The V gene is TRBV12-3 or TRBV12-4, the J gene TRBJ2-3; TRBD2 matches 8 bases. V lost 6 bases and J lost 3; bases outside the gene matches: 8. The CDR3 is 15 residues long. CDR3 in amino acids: CASRSGTSETDTQYF. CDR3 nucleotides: TGTGCCAGCAGGTCCGGGACTAGTGAAACAGATACGCAGTATTTT.

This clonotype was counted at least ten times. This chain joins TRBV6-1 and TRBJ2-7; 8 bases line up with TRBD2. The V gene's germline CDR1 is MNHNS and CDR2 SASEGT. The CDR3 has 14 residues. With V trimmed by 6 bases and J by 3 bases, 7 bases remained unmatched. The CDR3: CASRSSGRNYEQYF. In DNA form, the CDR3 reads TGTGCCAGCAGGTCGAGCGGGAGAAACTACGAGCAGTACTTC.

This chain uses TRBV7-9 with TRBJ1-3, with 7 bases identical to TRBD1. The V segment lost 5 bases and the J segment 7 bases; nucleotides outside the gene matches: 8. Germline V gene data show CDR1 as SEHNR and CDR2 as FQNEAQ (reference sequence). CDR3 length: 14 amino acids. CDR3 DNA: TGTGCCAGCAGCCCGAAAGACAGGGTCAACACCATATATTTT. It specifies CASSPKDRVNTIYF.

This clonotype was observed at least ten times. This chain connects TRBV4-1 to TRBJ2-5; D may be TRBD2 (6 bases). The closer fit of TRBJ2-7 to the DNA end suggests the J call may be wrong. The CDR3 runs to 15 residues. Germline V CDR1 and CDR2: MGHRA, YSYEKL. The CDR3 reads CASSQDIGSRSEQYF. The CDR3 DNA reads TGCGCCAGCAGCCAAGATATCGGGAGCAGGTCCGAGCAGTACTTC.

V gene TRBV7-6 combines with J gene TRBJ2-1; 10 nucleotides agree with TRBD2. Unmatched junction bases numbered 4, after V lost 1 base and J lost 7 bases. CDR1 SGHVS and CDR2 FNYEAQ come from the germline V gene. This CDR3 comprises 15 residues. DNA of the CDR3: TGTGCCAGCAGCTTAGTTGGTAGCGGGAGGAATGAGCAGTTCTTC. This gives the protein CASSLVGSGRNEQFF.

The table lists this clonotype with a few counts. In DNA, the CDR3 is TGCGCCAGCAGCCCCGGGCAGGGGGGCTCTGGAAACACCATATATTTT. Amino acid sequence: CASSPGQGGSGNTIYF. This chain joins TRBV4-1 and TRBJ1-3, with TRBD1 identical over 7 bases. This CDR3 spans 16 amino acids. V dropped 4 bases and J dropped 0; count of bases not matched to a gene: 6. CDR1 and CDR2 (germline): MGHRA, YSYEKL.

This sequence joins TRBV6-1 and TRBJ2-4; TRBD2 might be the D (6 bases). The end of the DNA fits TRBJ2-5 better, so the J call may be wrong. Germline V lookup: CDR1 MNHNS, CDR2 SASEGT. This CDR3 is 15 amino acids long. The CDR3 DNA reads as TGTGCCAGCTCATTGGGACTGGCATCGAGGGAGACCCAGTACTTC. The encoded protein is CASSLGLASRETQYF.

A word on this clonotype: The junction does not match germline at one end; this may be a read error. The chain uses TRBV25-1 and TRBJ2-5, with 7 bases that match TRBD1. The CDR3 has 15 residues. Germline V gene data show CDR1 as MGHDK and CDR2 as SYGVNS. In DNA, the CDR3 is TGTGCCGGGGGTGAAGGGGGCAGTGGCCCAGAGACGCAGTATTTC. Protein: CAGGEGGSGPETQYF.

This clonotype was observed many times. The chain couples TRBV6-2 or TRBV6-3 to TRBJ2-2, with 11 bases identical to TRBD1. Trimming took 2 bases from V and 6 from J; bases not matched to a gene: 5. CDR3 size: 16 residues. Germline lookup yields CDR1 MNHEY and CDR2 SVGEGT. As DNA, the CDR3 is TGTGCCAGCAGTTACCGGGACAGGGGGTTTTCCGGGGAGCTGTTTTTT. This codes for CASSYRDRGFSGELFF.

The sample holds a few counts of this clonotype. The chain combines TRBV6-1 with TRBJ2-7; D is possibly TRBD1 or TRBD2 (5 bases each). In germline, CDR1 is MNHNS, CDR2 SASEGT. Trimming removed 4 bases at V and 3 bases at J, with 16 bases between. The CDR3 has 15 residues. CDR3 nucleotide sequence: TGTGCCAGCAGTGGGCCCCGGGACGGATACTACGAGCAGTACTTC. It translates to CASSGPRDGYYEQYF.